The 22 T cell receptor beta chains below come from one sample, sequenced in a study of OX40 agonist ivuxolimab in advanced cancers. The assay was immunoSEQ multiplex PCR, and TCRdb's table has in-frame clones only and misses some. The data contain about 150,000 clones, just over 90% of them singletons. This sample comprised CD4+ or CD8+ T cells sorted from blood, obtained in a trial of the OX40 agonist ivuxolimab. The receptors stem from an adult with an advanced solid tumor such as melanoma, head and neck, liver or kidney cancer.

V gene TRBV6-6 combines with J gene TRBJ1-2; D not certain. The V gene's germline CDR1 is MNHNY and CDR2 SVGAGI (reference sequence). Trimming left V 3 bases short and J 3 bases short, with 11 bases between. There are 14 residues in the CDR3. The CDR3 loop reads CASSYHRWDYGYTF. For the CDR3, the DNA is TGTGCCAGCAGTTATCACCGCTGGGACTATGGCTACACCTTC.

This clone was observed a few times. CDR3 bases: TGTGCCAGCAGTCCCCCAGCGGGAGTCAACGAGCAGTACTTC. This encodes CASSPPAGVNEQYF. The rearrangement links TRBV28 to TRBJ2-7; 8 bases match TRBD2. V lost 5 bases, J lost 5 bases, and 8 bases stayed unmatched. Germline loops: CDR1 MDHEN, CDR2 SYDVKM. CDR3 length: 14 residues.

This chain joins TRBV11-3 and TRBJ1-5, with a possible D match to TRBD1 (5 bases). The germline gives CDR1 SGHNT, CDR2 YENEEA. The V end lost 0 bases, the J end lost 6 bases, and 15 bases lay between the germline ends. The CDR3 length is 16 residues. The CDR3 sequence is CASSLDLLGPGQPQHF. DNA of the CDR3: TGTGCCAGCAGCTTAGATCTGTTGGGGCCTGGTCAGCCCCAGCATTTT.

The chain carries TRBV18 and TRBJ2-1, with D unclear. CDR3 size: 14 residues. In germline, CDR1 is KGHSH, CDR2 LQKENI. V was shortened by 4 bases and J by 6 bases, with 13 bases between the two germline ends. The CDR3 region is CASSQEFRRNEQFF. CDR3 nucleotide sequence: TGTGCCAGCTCACAGGAATTCCGGCGCAATGAGCAGTTCTTC.

V gene TRBV6-5 combines with J gene TRBJ1-6; D not certain. The V and J ends lost 7 bases and 9 bases respectively, with 10 bases between them. CDR1 is MNHEY and CDR2 is SVGAGI in the germline V gene. This CDR3 is 12 amino acids long. CDR3 residues: CASTIGSSPLHF. In nucleotides, the CDR3 is TGTGCCAGCACCATCGGGAGTTCACCCCTCCACTTT.

V and J are TRBV28 and TRBJ1-1; D might be TRBD1 (5 bases). Per the germline V gene, CDR1 is MDHEN and CDR2 is SYDVKM. The V gene lost 6 bases and the J gene lost 0 bases, with 11 bases spanning the gap. The CDR3 sequence is 14 residues long. CDR3: CASRLGGVNTEAFF. The CDR3 bases are TGTGCCAGCAGGCTTGGGGGAGTGAACACTGAAGCTTTCTTT.

The rearrangement joins TRBV28 to TRBJ2-1; D gene ambiguous. CDR1 is MDHEN and CDR2 is SYDVKM in the germline V gene. V was shortened by 7 bases and J by 6 bases, with 16 bases between the two germline ends. This CDR3 has 14 residues. CDR3 amino acids: CASTPSLTINEQFF. For the CDR3, the DNA is TGTGCCAGCACCCCGTCTTTAACGATCAATGAGCAGTTCTTC.

V gene TRBV7-2 combines with J gene TRBJ1-1; 8 bases fit TRBD1. V trimming: 5 bases; J trimming: 1 base; junction bases outside the gene matches: 9. Germline V gene data show CDR1 as SGHTA and CDR2 as FQGNSA. There are 16 residues in the CDR3. The CDR3 here is CASSARSQGANTEAFF. The CDR3 nucleotides are TGTGCCAGCAGCGCAAGATCCCAGGGGGCGAACACTGAAGCTTTCTTT.

This clone was observed once. This rearrangement joins TRBV19 to TRBJ2-7; TRBD1 matches 7 bases. This CDR3 is built from 14 residues. The germline gives CDR1 LNHDA, CDR2 SQIVND (reference sequence). V was clipped by 3 bases and J by 6 bases; unmatched bases: 8. The CDR3 sequence: CASSMGDPGGEQYF. Here the CDR3 DNA reads TGTGCCAGTAGTATGGGGGACCCAGGGGGCGAGCAGTACTTC.

The CDR3 loop reads CASSLARGGSTEAFF. CDR3 DNA: TGTGCCAGCAGTTTAGCCCGAGGCGGAAGTACTGAAGCTTTCTTT. V usage is TRBV28 and J usage is TRBJ1-1, with unresolved D. CDR1 is MDHEN and CDR2 is SYDVKM in the germline V gene. The CDR3 runs 15 residues. The germline V and J ends were trimmed by 2 bases and 5 bases, with 15 bases remaining between them. Together with reference TRBV28 and TRBJ1-1, the CDR3 gives the full variable domain: DVKVTQSSRYLVKRTGEKVFLECVQDMDHENMFWYRQDPGLGLRLIYFSYDVKMKEKGDIPEGYSVSREKKERFSLILESASTNQTSMYLCASSLARGGSTEAFFGQGTRLTVV.

This clone showed up just a few times. This rearrangement joins TRBV9 to TRBJ1-4; 7 positions match TRBD1. This CDR3 spans 16 amino acids. Germline-derived CDR1 and CDR2 are SGDLS and YYNGEE. J gave up 5 bases and V 4 bases, and 11 bases lay outside the gene matches. CDR3 nucleotide sequence: TGTGCCAGCAGCACCGGTGGACAGGTGGGGAATGAAAAACTGTTTTTT. The encoded protein is CASSTGGQVGNEKLFF.

This chain connects TRBV28 to TRBJ1-2, with unresolved D. The CDR3 totals 12 residues. Trimming pared 4 bases from V and 5 bases from J, leaving 8 bases between. Germline V gives CDR1 MDHEN, CDR2 SYDVKM. The CDR3 is CASSSTAYGYTF. The CDR3, as DNA: TGTGCCAGCAGTTCAACAGCTTATGGCTACACCTTC.

This clone was seen just once. V gene TRBV11-1 combines with J gene TRBJ2-7; 11 bases map to TRBD2. Germline CDR1 is SGHAT and CDR2 is FQDESV (reference sequence). V shed 1 base and J 5 bases; nucleotides not matched to a gene: 7. There are 16 residues in the CDR3. CDR3 DNA: TGTGCCAGCAGCTTAGAGCCCCTAGCGGGAGGCAACGAGCAGTACTTC. It translates to CASSLEPLAGGNEQYF.

V is TRBV29-1 and J is TRBJ1-4; 10 positions agree with TRBD1. The CDR3 spans 15 residues. Trimming cost V 1 base and J 6 bases; bases outside gene matches: 5. Germline V lookup: CDR1 SQVTM, CDR2 ANQGSEA. The CDR3 region is CSVEGGQGRDEKLFF. In nucleotides, the CDR3 is TGCAGCGTTGAAGGGGGACAGGGGAGGGATGAAAAACTGTTTTTT.

V is TRBV11-2 and J is TRBJ2-7; the D is unclear. CDR1 is SGHAT, CDR2 FQNNGV, per germline. The V end lost 5 bases, the J end lost 3 bases, and 17 bases lay between the germline ends. CDR3 length: 15 amino acids. The CDR3, as DNA: TGTGCCAGCAGCCCGAGATATGGGTTCCTCTACGAGCAGTACTTC. Translating gives CASSPRYGFLYEQYF.

The chain carries TRBV2 and TRBJ2-7; no clear D. V lost 6 bases and J lost 0, with 9 bases in between. Germline CDR1 SNHLY, CDR2 FYNNEI. The CDR3 totals 13 residues. The CDR3 loop is CASRDGSSYEQYF. CDR3 DNA: TGTGCCAGCAGGGACGGATCCTCCTACGAGCAGTACTTC.

This chain uses TRBV29-1 with TRBJ1-3; 11 nucleotides match TRBD1. The germline gives CDR1 SQVTM, CDR2 ANQGSEA. V shed 7 bases and J 3 bases; nucleotides not matched to a gene: 8. This CDR3 is 15 amino acids long. CDR3 nucleotide sequence: TGCAGCGCCCTAGGACAGGGGGCAGGTGGAAACACCATATATTTT. Amino acids: CSALGQGAGGNTIYF.

V is TRBV28 and J is TRBJ2-1; 13 bases align to TRBD2. V lost 6 bases and J lost 10; bases outside the gene matches: 0. Germline loops: CDR1 MDHEN, CDR2 SYDVKM. This CDR3 contains 12 residues. CDR3 protein: CASRTSGREQFF. Here the CDR3 DNA reads TGTGCCAGCAGGACTAGCGGGAGGGAGCAGTTCTTC. Together with reference TRBV28 and TRBJ2-1, the CDR3 gives the full variable domain: DVKVTQSSRYLVKRTGEKVFLECVQDMDHENMFWYRQDPGLGLRLIYFSYDVKMKEKGDIPEGYSVSREKKERFSLILESASTNQTSMYLCASRTSGREQFFGPGTRLTVL.

The rearrangement links TRBV5-1 to TRBJ1-1; tentative D call: TRBD1 (6 bases). The CDR3 has 14 amino acids. Germline V gives CDR1 SGHRS, CDR2 YFSETQ. Trimming cost V 4 bases and J 1 base, with 11 bases left between them. In nucleotides, the CDR3 is TGCGCCAGCAGCCCGTCGACAGGGAACACTGAAGCTTTCTTT. This sequence encodes CASSPSTGNTEAFF.

The chain carries TRBV11-3 and TRBJ1-3; D is possibly TRBD1 (5 bases). CDR1 is SGHNT and CDR2 is YENEEA in the germline V gene. The length of the CDR3 is 14 residues. The ends were cut back, 1 base at V and 2 bases at J, with 6 bases in the middle. The CDR3 is CASSLGGTGNTIYF. The CDR3 DNA is TGTGCCAGCAGCTTAGGGGGCACTGGAAACACCATATATTTT.

This chain uses TRBV7-3 with TRBJ2-2; D might be TRBD1 (5 bases). CDR3 size: 13 residues. Per germline, CDR1 SGHTA and CDR2 FQGTGA. Trimming took off 7 bases at V and 6 bases at J, with 12 bases between the two ends. Written as DNA, the CDR3 is TGTGCCAGCACCCCAGGGTCTGCCGGGGAGCTGTTTTTT. The encoded protein is CASTPGSAGELFF.

CDR3 DNA sequence: TGTGCCAGCAGTCGGACTAGCGGAGACAATGAGCAGTTCTTC. Amino acid sequence: CASSRTSGDNEQFF. The rearrangement uses TRBV6-5 and TRBJ2-1, with 10 bases aligning to TRBD2. V lost 5 bases and J lost 5; bases outside the gene matches: 3. Germline lookup yields CDR1 MNHEY and CDR2 SVGAGI. The CDR3 contains 14 residues.